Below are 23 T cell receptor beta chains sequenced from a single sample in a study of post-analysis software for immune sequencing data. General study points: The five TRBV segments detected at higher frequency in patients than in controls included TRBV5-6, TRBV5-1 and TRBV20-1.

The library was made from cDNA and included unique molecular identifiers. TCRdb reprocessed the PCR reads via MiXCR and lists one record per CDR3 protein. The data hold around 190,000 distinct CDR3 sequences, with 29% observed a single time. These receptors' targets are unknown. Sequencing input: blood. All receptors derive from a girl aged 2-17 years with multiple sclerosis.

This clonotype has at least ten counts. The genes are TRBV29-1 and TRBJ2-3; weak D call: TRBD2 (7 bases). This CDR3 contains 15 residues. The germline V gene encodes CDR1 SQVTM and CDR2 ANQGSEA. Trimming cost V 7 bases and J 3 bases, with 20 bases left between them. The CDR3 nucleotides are TGCAGCGCTGACTCTCCGGGGGGCGTAACAGATACGCAGTATTTT. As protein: CSADSPGGVTDTQYF.

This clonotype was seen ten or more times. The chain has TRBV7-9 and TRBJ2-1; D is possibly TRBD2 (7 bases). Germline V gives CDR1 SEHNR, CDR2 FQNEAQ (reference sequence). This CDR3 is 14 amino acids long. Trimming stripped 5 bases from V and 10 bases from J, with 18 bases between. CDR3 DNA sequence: TGTGCCAGCAGCCAAGCGTTGGGGGGGCGGGAGCAGTTCTTC. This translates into CASSQALGGREQFF.

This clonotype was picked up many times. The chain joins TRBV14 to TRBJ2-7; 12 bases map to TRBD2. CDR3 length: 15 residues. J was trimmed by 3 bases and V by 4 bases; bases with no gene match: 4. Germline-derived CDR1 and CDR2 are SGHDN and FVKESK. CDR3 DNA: TGTGCCAGCAGCCGAACTAGCGGGGGGATCTACGAGCAGTACTTC. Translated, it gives CASSRTSGGIYEQYF.

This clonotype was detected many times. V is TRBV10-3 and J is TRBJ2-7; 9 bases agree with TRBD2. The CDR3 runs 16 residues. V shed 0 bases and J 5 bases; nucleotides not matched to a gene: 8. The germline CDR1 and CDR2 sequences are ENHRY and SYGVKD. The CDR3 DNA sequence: TGTGCCATCAGTGAGTCGAATATACTAGCGGGCCACGAGCAGTACTTC. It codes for CAISESNILAGHEQYF.

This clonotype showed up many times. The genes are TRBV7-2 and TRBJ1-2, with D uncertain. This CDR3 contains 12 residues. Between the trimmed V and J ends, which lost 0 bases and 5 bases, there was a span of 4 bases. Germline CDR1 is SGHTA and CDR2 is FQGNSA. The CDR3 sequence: CASSLAGYGYTF. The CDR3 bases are TGTGCCAGCAGCTTAGCGGGGTATGGCTACACCTTC. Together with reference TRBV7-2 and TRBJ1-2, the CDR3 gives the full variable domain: GAGVSQSPSNKVTEKGKDVELRCDPISGHTALYWYRQSLGQGLEFLIYFQGNSAPDKSGLPSDRFSAERTGGSVSTLTIQRTQQEDSAVYLCASSLAGYGYTFGSGTRLTVV.

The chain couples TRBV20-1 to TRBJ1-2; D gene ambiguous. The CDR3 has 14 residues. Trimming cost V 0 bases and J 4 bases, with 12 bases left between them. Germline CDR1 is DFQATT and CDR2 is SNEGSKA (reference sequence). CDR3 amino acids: CSARDLTGFYGYTF. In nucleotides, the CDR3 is TGCAGTGCTAGAGATCTGACCGGGTTCTATGGCTACACCTTC.

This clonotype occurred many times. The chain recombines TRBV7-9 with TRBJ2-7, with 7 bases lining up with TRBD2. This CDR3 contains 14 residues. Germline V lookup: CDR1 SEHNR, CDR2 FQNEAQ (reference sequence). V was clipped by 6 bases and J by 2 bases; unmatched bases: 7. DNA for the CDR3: TGTGCCAGCAGGGGGGGGGACTTCGCCTACGAGCAGTACTTC. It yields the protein CASRGGDFAYEQYF. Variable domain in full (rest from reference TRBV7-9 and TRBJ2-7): DTGVSQNPRHKITKRGQNVTFRCDPISEHNRLYWYRQTLGQGPEFLTYFQNEAQLEKSRLLSDRFSAERPKGSFSTLEIQRTEQGDSAMYLCASRGGDFAYEQYFGPGTRLTVT.

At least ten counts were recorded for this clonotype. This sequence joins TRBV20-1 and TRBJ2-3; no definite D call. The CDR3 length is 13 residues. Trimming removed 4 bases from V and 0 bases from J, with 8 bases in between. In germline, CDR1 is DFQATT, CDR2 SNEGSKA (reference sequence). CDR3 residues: CSATTMSTDTQYF. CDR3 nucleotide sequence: TGCAGTGCTACAACAATGAGCACAGATACGCAGTATTTT.

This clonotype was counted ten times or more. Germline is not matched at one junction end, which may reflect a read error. CDR3 DNA sequence: TGCGCCAGCAGCCGTACAGCGGCCAGCACAGATACGCAGTATTTT. Protein sequence: CASSRTAASTDTQYF. The chain has TRBV12-3 or TRBV12-4 and TRBJ2-3, with a possible D match to TRBD2 (5 bases). This CDR3 spans 15 amino acids.

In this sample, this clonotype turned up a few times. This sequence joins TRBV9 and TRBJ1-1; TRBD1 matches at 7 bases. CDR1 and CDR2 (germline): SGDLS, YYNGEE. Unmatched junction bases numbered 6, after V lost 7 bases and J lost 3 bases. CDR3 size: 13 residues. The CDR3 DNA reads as TGTGCCAGCGGCTATACAGGGGACACTGAAGCTTTCTTT. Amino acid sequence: CASGYTGDTEAFF.

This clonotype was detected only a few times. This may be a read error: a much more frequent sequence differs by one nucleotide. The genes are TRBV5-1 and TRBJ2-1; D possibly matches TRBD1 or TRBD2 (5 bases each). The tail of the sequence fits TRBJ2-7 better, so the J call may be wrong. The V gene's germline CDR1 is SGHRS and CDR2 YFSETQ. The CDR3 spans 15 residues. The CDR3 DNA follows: TGCGCCAGCAGCTTGACGAGGGGCACCTACAATGAGCAGTACTTC. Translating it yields CASSLTRGTYNEQYF.

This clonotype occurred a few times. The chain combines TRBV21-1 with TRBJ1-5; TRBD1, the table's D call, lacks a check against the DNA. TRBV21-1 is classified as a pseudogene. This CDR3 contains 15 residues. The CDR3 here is CASSRRGTVNQPQHF. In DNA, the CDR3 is TGTGCCAGCAGCCGACGTGGGACAGTCAATCAGCCCCAGCATTTT.

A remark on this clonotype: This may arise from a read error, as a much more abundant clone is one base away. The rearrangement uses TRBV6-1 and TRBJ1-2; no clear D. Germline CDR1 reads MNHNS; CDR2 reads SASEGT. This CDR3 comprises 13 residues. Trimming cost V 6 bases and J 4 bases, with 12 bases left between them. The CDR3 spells CASSLRTGYGYTF. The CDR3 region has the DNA TGTGCCAGCAGCTTGAGGACGGGCTATGGCTACACCTTC.

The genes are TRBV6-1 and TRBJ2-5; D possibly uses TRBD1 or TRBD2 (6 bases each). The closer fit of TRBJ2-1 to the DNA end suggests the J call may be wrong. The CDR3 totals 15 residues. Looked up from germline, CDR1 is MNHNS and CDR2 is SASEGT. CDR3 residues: CASSAIGGSQETQFF. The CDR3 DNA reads TGTGCCAGCAGTGCGATCGGGGGCAGCCAAGAGACCCAGTTCTTC.

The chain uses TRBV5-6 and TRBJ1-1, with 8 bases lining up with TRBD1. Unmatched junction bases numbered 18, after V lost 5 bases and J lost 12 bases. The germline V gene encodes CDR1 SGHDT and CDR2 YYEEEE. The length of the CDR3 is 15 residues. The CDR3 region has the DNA TGTGCCAGCAGGTTTGGGCAGAGGGCAGGGGGCGAGACTTTCTTT. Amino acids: CASRFGQRAGGETFF.

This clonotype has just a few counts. This chain's CDR3 is CATSRGLSAGETQYF. The CDR3 DNA is TGTGCCACCAGCAGGGGACTTTCGGCTGGAGAGACCCAGTACTTC. The V and J genes are TRBV15 and TRBJ2-5, with D possibly matching TRBD2 (6 bases). The V end was cut by 3 bases, the J end by 4 bases, with 15 bases between. The CDR3 has 15 amino acids. Germline CDR1 LNHNV, CDR2 YYDKDF (reference sequence).

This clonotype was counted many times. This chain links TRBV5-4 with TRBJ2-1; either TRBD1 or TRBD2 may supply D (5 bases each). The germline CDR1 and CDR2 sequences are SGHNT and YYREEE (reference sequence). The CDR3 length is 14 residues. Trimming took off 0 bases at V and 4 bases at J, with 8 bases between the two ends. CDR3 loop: CASSLEGRYNEQFF. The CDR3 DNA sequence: TGTGCCAGCAGCTTGGAGGGACGGTACAATGAGCAGTTCTTC.

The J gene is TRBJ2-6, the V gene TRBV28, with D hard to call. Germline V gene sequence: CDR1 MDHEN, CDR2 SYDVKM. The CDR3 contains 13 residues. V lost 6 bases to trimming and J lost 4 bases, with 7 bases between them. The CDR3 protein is CASSVPGANVLTF. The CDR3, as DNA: TGTGCCAGCAGCGTCCCCGGGGCCAACGTCCTGACTTTC.

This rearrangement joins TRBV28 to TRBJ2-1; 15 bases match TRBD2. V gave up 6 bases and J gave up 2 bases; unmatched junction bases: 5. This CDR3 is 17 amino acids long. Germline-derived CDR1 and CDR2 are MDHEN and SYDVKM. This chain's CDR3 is CASRVRTSGRAYNEQFF. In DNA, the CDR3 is TGTGCCAGCAGGGTACGGACTAGCGGGAGGGCCTACAATGAGCAGTTCTTC.

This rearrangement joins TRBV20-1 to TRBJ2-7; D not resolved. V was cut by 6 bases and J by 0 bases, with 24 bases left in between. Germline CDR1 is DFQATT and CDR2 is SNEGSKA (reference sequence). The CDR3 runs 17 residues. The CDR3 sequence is CSALESRKAYPSYEQYF. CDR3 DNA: TGCAGTGCCCTAGAGTCCCGAAAAGCGTATCCCTCCTACGAGCAGTACTTC.

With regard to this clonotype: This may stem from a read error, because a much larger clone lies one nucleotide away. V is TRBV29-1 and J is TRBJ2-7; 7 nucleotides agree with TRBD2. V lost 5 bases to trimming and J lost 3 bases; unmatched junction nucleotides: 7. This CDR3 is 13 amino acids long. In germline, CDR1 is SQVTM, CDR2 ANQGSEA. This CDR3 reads CSVLRGVGYEQYF. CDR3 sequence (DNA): TGCAGCGTTCTCCGGGGGGTAGGCTACGAGCAGTACTTC.

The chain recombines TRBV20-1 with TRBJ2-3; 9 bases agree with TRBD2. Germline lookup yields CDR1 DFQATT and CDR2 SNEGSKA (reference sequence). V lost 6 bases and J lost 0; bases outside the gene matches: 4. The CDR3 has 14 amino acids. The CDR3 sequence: CSAMTSGSTDTQYF. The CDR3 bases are TGCAGTGCCATGACTAGCGGTAGCACAGATACGCAGTATTTT.

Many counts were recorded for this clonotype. This CDR3 is CSASEQNNYGYTF. The CDR3 DNA reads TGCAGTGCTAGTGAACAGAATAACTATGGCTACACCTTC. The rearrangement uses TRBV20-1 and TRBJ1-2; the D is unclear. Between the trimmed V and J ends, which lost 3 bases and 1 base, there was a span of 9 bases. The germline CDR1 and CDR2 sequences are DFQATT and SNEGSKA (reference sequence). The CDR3 has 13 amino acids.